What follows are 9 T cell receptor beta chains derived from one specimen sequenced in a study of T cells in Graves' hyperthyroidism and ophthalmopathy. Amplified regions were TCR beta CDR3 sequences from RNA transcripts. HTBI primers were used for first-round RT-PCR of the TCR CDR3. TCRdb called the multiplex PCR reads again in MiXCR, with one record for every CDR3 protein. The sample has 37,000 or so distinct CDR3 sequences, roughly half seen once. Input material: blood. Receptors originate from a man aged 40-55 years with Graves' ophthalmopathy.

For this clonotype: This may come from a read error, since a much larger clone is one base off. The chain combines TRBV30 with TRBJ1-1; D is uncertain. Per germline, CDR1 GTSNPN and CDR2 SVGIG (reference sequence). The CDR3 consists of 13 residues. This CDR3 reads CAWGVGSNTEAFF. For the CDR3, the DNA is TGTGCCTGGGGTGTTGGTTCGAACACTGAAGCTTTCTTT.

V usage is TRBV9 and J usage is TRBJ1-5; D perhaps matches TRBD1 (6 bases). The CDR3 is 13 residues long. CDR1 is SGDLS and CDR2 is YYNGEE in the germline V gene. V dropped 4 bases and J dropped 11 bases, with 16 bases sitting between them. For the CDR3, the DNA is TGTGCCAGCAGCTTTGGACAGCAAGAGACCCAGCATTTT. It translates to CASSFGQQETQHF.

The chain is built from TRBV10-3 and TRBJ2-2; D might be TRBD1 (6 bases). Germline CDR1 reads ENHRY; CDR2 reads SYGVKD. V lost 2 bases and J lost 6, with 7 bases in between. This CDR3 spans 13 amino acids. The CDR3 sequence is CAISEQGPGELFF. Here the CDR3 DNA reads TGTGCCATCAGTGAGCAGGGGCCCGGGGAGCTGTTTTTT.

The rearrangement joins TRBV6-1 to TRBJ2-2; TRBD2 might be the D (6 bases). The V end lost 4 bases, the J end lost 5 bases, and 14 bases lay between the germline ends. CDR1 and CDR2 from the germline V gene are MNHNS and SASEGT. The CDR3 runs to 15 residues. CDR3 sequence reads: CASSGGGTPTGELFF. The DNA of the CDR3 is TGTGCCAGCAGTGGAGGCGGGACTCCTACCGGGGAGCTGTTTTTT.

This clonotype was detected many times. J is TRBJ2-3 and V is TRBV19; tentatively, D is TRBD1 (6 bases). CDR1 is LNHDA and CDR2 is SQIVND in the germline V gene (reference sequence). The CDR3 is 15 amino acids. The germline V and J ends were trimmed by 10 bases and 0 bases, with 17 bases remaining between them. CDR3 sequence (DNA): TGTGCCACCCAGAAACAGGGACAAAGCACAGATACGCAGTATTTT. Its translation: CATQKQGQSTDTQYF.

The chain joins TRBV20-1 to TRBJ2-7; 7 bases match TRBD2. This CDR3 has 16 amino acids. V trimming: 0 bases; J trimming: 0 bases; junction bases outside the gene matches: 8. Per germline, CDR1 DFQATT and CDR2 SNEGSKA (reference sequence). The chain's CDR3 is CSARETGGWGSYEQYF. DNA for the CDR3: TGCAGTGCTAGAGAGACGGGGGGATGGGGCTCCTACGAGCAGTACTTC.

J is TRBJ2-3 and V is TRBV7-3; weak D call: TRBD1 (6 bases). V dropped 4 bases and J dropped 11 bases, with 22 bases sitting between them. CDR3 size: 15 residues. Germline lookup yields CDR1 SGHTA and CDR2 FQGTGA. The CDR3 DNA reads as TGTGCCAGCAGCTCAAGTCAGGGGTCAAGAAATGAGCAGTATTTT. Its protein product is CASSSSQGSRNEQYF.

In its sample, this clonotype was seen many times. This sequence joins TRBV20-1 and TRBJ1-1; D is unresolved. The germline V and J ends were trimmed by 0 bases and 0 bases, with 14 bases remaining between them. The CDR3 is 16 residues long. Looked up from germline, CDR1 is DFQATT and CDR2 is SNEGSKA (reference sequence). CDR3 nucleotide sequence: TGCAGTGCTAGAGACCCCACCGGCTTATTGAACACTGAAGCTTTCTTT. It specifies CSARDPTGLLNTEAFF.

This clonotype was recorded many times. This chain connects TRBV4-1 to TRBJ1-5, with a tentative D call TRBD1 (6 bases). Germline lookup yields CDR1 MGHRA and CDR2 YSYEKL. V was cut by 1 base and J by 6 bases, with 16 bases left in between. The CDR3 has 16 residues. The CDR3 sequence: CASSQGGSGVRQPQHF. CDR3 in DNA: TGCGCCAGCAGCCAAGGGGGGTCAGGGGTGCGTCAGCCCCAGCATTTT.